Here is one T cell receptor (beta chain) with its context. Its antigen remains undetermined. The record has no base qualities; no much larger clone is one base away. This sample includes further DNA sequences coding for the same CDR3. This sample's time point label indicates: about 28 days (+/-7) after the second vaccine dose. AZD1222 recipients with second doses at about 4 weeks or about 12 weeks were pooled, because spike-specific TCR depth and breadth did not differ between schedules. Vaccinee samples were obtained from the UK trials COV001 and COV002, which included a single-blind randomized controlled phase 2/3 trial of AZD1222 (ChAdOx1 nCoV-19) in healthy adults. For TCRbeta chain sequencing, PBMC samples from trial participants were taken at day 0 and at day 28 after the second dose. The sample originates from a study of T cell responses to AZD1222 COVID-19 vaccine (TCRdb year 2021). For context, the study as a whole: TCR sequencing was performed for approximately 240 trial participants, of whom roughly 200 were given two doses of AZD1222 and approximately 25 were given two doses of MenACWY control vaccine. Trial participants were enrolled into age subgroups of 18-55, 56-69 and 70-plus years, which contained 148, 28 and 57 TCR-sequenced participants, respectively. The paper's findings and limits, for the study overall: Because no samples from the day 14 peak response were available, repertoires could be characterized only after the peak T cell response. The 56-69-year group was small, and its depth increase did not reach significance, likely because of low power. CD4 TCRs associated with the vaccine covered the entire spike protein, and the dominant responses were in regions 160-218 and 743-854. Nearly half of unique spike-specific TCRs reportedly recognized epitopes outside regions mutated in the B.1.351 and B.1.1.7 variants. Most participants were white British and females outnumbered males, and the authors suggested that clonal diversity may have been underestimated. Conclusions about previously exposed vaccinees are limited because only six or seven AZD1222 recipients were SARS-CoV-2 seropositive at baseline. A significant rise in spike-specific TCR breadth and depth was observed after two AZD1222 doses relative to day 0 and relative to MenACWY recipients.

The CDR3 regions of human TCRbeta chains were analyzed by immunosequencing. Processing in the source paper ran as follows. Repertoire TCRs were matched against a reference library of SARS-CoV-2-specific TCRs generated with the MIRA antigen-specificity platform. Breadth was defined as the fraction of unique TCRs that were SARS-CoV-2-associated. Depth was defined as the fraction of total T cells that were SARS-CoV-2-associated. Each spike-specific TCR was assigned to its reactive spike region and to a CD4 or CD8 class using the MIRA data. Log10-transformed breadth and depth values were compared by one-way ANOVA with Sidak's multiple comparisons tests. TCRdb obtained this table from immuneACCESS and retained in-frame rearrangements with V and J assigned. These tables miss some clones; where compared with another copy, unresolved V genes account for less than half of the shortfall, and the remainder is unexplained. V and J calls and clone size are as listed in that table; D and trimming were resolved from the DNA. The sample table contains about 110,000 clones; only one count was recorded for around 90% of them. The ten top clones hold approximately 15% of the sample.

Here V drops 4 bases and J drops 1 base, and the junction holds 5 bases not matched to any gene. The CDR3 covers 15 residues, taking in both the cysteine and the phenylalanine. The entry retains the CDR3 DNA only, 45 bases that are in frame from base 1. The germline V gene encodes CDR1 SNHLY and CDR2 FYNNEI. The sequence links TRBV2 to TRBJ2-3, with TRBD1 identical over 7 junction bases. The material sequenced was peripheral blood, taken 28 days after the second AZD1222 dose. The TCR originated in an adult who received the AZD1222 COVID-19 vaccine. Read as DNA, the sequence is TGTGCCAGCAGTGGGAGACAGGGCCGCACAGATACGCAGTATTTT. This gives the protein CASSGRQGRTDTQYF.